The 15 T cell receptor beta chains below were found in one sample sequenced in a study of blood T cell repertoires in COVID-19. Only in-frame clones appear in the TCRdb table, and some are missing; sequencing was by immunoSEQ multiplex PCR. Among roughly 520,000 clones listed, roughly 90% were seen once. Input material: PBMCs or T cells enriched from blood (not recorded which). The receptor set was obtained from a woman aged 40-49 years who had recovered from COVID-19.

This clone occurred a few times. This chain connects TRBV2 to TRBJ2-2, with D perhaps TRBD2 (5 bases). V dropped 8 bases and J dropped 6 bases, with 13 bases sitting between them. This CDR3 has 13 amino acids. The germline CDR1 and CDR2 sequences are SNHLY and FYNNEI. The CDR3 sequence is CASSPLGAGELFF. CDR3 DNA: TGTGCCAGCTCGCCCTTGGGAGCCGGGGAGCTGTTTTTT. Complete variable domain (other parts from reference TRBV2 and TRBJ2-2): EPEVTQTPSHQVTQMGQEVILRCVPISNHLYFYWYRQILGQKVEFLVSFYNNEISEKSEIFDDQFSVERPDGSNFTLKIRSTKLEDSAMYFCASSPLGAGELFFGEGSRLTVL.

CDR3 in amino acids: CASSQGAPGVLGKLFF. CDR3 in DNA: TGCGCCAGCAGCCAAGGGGCGCCCGGGGTTCTTGGAAAACTGTTTTTT. J is TRBJ1-4 and V is TRBV4-1; D is unclear. Trimming shortened V by 1 base and J by 10 bases, and 19 bases separated the two germline ends. The CDR3 loop spans 16 amino acids. Germline CDR1 MGHRA, CDR2 YSYEKL.

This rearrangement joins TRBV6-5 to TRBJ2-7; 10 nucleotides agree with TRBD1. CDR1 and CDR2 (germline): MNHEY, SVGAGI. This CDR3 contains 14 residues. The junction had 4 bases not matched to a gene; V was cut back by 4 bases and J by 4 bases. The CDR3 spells CASSLGQGWYEQYF. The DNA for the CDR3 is TGTGCCAGCAGTTTGGGACAGGGGTGGTACGAGCAGTACTTC.

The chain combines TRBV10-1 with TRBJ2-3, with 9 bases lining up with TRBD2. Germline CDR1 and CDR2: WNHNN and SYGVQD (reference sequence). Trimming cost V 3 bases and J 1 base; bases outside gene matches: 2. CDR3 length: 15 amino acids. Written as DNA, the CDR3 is TGCGCCAGCAGTGACCGACTAGCGGGCACAGATACGCAGTATTTT. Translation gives CASSDRLAGTDTQYF.

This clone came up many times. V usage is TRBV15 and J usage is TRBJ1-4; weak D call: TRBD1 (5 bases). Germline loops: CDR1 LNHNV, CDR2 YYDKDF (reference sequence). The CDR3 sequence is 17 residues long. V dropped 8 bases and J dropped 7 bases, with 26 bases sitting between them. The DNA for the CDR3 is TGTGCCACCTCCACTCTATATACAGGCGTCCAGGGTGAAAAACTGTTTTTT. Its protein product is CATSTLYTGVQGEKLFF. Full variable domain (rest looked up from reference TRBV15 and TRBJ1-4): DAMVIQNPRYQVTQFGKPVTLSCSQTLNHNVMYWYQQKSSQAPKLLFHYYDKDFNNEADTPDNFQSRRPNTSFCFLDIRSPGLGDTAMYLCATSTLYTGVQGEKLFFGSGTQLSVL.

This chain's CDR3 is CASSLTLGEVGELFF. As DNA, the CDR3 is TGTGCCAGCAGCTTGACATTGGGGGAGGTCGGGGAGCTGTTTTTT. J is TRBJ2-2 and V is TRBV5-4; possibly TRBD2 for D (6 bases). Germline V gene data show CDR1 as SGHNT and CDR2 as YYREEE (reference sequence). Trimming pared 1 base from V and 7 bases from J, leaving 14 bases between. This CDR3 comprises 15 residues.

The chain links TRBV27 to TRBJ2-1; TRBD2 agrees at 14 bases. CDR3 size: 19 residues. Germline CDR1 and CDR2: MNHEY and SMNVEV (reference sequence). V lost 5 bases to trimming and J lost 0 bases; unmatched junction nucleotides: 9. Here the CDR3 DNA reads TGTGCCAGCAGTCCGTGGGGACTAGCGGGAGTGGCCTCCTACAATGAGCAGTTCTTC. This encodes CASSPWGLAGVASYNEQFF.

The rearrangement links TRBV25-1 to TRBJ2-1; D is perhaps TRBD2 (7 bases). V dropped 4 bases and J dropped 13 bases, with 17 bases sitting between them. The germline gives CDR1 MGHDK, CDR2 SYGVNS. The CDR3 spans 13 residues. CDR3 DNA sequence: TGTGCCAGCAGTGCCCGGAGGGGGGGACTCCAGTTCTTC. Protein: CASSARRGGLQFF.

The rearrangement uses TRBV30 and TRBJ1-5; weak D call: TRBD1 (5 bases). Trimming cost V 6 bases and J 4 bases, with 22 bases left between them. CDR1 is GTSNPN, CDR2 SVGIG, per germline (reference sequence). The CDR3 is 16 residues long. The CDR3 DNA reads TGTGCCTGTTCCAAGGGGTTTATTAGTGGGAATCAGCCCCAGCATTTT. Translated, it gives CACSKGFISGNQPQHF.

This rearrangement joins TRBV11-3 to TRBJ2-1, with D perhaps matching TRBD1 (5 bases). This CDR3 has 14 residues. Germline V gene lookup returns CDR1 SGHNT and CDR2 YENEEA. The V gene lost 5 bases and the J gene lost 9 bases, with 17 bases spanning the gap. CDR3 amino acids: CASSPHAQDGEQFF. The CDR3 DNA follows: TGTGCCAGCAGCCCCCATGCACAGGATGGTGAGCAGTTCTTC.

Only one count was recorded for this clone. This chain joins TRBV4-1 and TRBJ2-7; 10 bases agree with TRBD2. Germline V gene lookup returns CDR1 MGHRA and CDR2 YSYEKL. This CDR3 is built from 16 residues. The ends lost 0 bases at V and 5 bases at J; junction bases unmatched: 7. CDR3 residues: CASSQEPSGRADEQYF. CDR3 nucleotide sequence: TGCGCCAGCAGCCAAGAACCCAGCGGGAGGGCCGACGAGCAGTACTTC.

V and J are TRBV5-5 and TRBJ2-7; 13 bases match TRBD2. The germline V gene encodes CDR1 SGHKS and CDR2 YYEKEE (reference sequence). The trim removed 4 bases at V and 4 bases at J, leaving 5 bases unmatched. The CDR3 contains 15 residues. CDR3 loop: CASSPGTSGTYEQYF. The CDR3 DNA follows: TGTGCCAGCAGCCCCGGGACTAGCGGGACTTACGAGCAGTACTTC.

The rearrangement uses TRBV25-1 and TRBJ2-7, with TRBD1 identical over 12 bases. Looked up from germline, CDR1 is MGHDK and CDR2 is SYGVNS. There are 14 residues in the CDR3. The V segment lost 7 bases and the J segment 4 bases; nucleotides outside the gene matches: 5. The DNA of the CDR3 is TGTGCCAGCACTGGGACAGGGGGCGGGTACGAGCAGTACTTC. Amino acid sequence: CASTGTGGGYEQYF.

CDR3 DNA sequence: TGTGCCATCATCCGGGACAATAACTATGGCTACACCTTC. Its translation: CAIIRDNNYGYTF. The V gene is TRBV7-8, the J gene TRBJ1-2; tentative D call: TRBD1 (6 bases). The germline V gene has CDR1 SGHVS and CDR2 FQNEAQ. Trimming removed 10 bases at V and 1 base at J, with 13 bases between. This CDR3 contains 13 residues.

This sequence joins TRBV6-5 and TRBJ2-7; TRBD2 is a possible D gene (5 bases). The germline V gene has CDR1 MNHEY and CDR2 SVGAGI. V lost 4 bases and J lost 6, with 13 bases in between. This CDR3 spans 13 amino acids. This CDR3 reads CASSLTRIGEQYF. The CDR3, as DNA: TGTGCCAGCAGTTTAACTAGAATCGGCGAGCAGTACTTC.